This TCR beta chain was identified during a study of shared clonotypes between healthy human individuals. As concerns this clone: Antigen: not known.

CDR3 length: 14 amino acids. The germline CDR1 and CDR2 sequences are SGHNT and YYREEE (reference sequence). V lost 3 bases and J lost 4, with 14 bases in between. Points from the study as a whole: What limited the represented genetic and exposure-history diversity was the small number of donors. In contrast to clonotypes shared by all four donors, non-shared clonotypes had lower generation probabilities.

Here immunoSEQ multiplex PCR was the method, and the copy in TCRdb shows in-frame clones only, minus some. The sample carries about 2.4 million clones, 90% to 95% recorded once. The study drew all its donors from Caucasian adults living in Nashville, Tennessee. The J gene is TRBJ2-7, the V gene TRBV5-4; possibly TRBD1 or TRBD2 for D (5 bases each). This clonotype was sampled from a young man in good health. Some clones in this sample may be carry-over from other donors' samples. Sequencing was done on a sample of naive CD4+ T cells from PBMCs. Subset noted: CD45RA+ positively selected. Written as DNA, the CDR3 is TGTGCCAGCAGCTCCGGGATGGGGGTTTACGAGCAGTACTTC. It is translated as CASSSGMGVYEQYF.